The T cell receptor beta chain under discussion was sequenced for a study of blood T cell repertoires in COVID-19. Produced via immunoSEQ multiplex PCR; TCRdb's table is partial and in-frame only. The table includes 40,000 to 60,000 clones, 85% to 95% detected once. Patients of the Seattle cohort, enrolled during active infection, were followed longitudinally. This receptor was identified in a man in his sixties with COVID-19, enrolled during active disease. Sequences were obtained from peripheral blood.

Written as DNA, the CDR3 is TGTGCCAGCAGTTTATTGGAGAGGCGTCAGTTGTCGTACGAGCAGTACTTC. It translates to CASSLLERRQLSYEQYF. The V and J genes are TRBV28 and TRBJ2-7; no definite D call. This CDR3 has 17 amino acids. V was shortened by 1 base and J by 4 bases, with 20 bases between the two germline ends. The germline gives CDR1 MDHEN, CDR2 SYDVKM. The complete variable domain, with remaining parts taken from reference TRBV28 and TRBJ2-7, reads DVKVTQSSRYLVKRTGEKVFLECVQDMDHENMFWYRQDPGLGLRLIYFSYDVKMKEKGDIPEGYSVSREKKERFSLILESASTNQTSMYLCASSLLERRQLSYEQYFGPGTRLTVT.